One sample yielded the 29 T cell receptor beta chains listed below, sequenced in a study of T cell responses to AZD1222 COVID-19 vaccine. Using immunoSEQ multiplex PCR, the repertoire was profiled, and TCRdb retains in-frame clones only, with some absent. Of around 130,000 clones listed, 70% to 90% were seen once; the top ten hold about 9.9%. The sample was peripheral blood, taken 28 days after the second AZD1222 dose. These receptors all come from an adult who received the AZD1222 COVID-19 vaccine.

The chain couples TRBV7-3 to TRBJ2-5, with TRBD2 matching over 8 bases. CDR1 SGHTA and CDR2 FQGTGA come from the germline V gene. The V and J ends lost 5 bases and 5 bases, in that order; junction bases with no gene match: 10. CDR3 length: 15 residues. CDR3 nucleotides: TGTGCCAGCAGCCCGGGAGGGGGGTTAGGGGAGACCCAGTACTTC. Its translation is CASSPGGGLGETQYF.

J is TRBJ1-5 and V is TRBV9; D may be TRBD1 (5 bases). From germline, CDR1 is SGDLS and CDR2 YYNGEE. The CDR3 has 18 amino acids. The V end was cut by 3 bases, the J end by 0 bases, with 19 bases between. CDR3 nucleotide sequence: TGTGCCAGCAGCGAAGATCAATACAACAGGTATAGCAATCAGCCCCAGCATTTT. This encodes CASSEDQYNRYSNQPQHF.

The chain links TRBV19 to TRBJ2-1; 12 bases map to TRBD2. The junction had 7 bases not matched to a gene; V was cut back by 2 bases and J by 8 bases. Germline assignment: CDR1 LNHDA and CDR2 SQIVND (reference sequence). This CDR3 region has 16 residues. The CDR3 nucleotides read TGTGCCAGTAGTATACTAGCGGGAGGGCCCGGGGATGAGCAGTTCTTC. Its protein product is CASSILAGGPGDEQFF.

V usage is TRBV5-1 and J usage is TRBJ1-2, with D possibly matching TRBD1 (6 bases). This CDR3 is 14 amino acids long. Per germline, CDR1 SGHRS and CDR2 YFSETQ. Trimming pared 1 base from V and 6 bases from J, leaving 13 bases between. The DNA for the CDR3 is TGCGCCAGCAGCTTGTTTTTACAGGGCGATGGCTACACCTTC. Protein product: CASSLFLQGDGYTF.

The chain has TRBV4-2 and TRBJ2-5; 9 bases match TRBD2. Germline V gene sequence: CDR1 LGHNA, CDR2 YNFKEQ. J gave up 1 base and V 2 bases, and 2 bases lay outside the gene matches. This CDR3 has 15 amino acids. The CDR3 nucleotides are TGTGCCAGCAGCCAAATTAGCGGGAGCCAAGAGACCCAGTACTTC. This codes for CASSQISGSQETQYF.

The chain has TRBV7-9 and TRBJ1-6, with 7 bases lining up with TRBD1. Germline trimming cut 1 base from V and 14 bases from J; bases unmatched to any gene: 5. The V gene's germline CDR1 is SEHNR and CDR2 FQNEAQ (reference sequence). This CDR3 region has 13 residues. The CDR3 protein is CASSLEGQFALHF. The CDR3 DNA sequence: TGTGCCAGCAGCTTAGAGGGACAGTTTGCCCTCCACTTT.

J is TRBJ2-3 and V is TRBV5-4; TRBD2 aligns across 10 bases. After removal of 0 bases from V and 6 bases from J, the junction contained 7 bases not matched to a gene. There are 16 residues in the CDR3. Germline CDR1 and CDR2: SGHNT and YYREEE (reference sequence). The CDR3 is CASSLALAGVADTQYF. DNA for the CDR3: TGTGCCAGCAGCTTGGCTCTAGCGGGGGTAGCGGATACGCAGTATTTT.

This chain joins TRBV7-8 and TRBJ1-4; 12 bases match TRBD1. The CDR3 length is 16 residues. The ends lost 5 bases at V and 3 bases at J; junction bases unmatched: 4. Germline assignment: CDR1 SGHVS and CDR2 FQNEAQ. The CDR3 nucleotides read TGTGCCAGCAGCCGGGGACAGGGGGCAGCTAATGAAAAACTGTTTTTT. This encodes CASSRGQGAANEKLFF. Variable domain in full (rest from reference TRBV7-8 and TRBJ1-4): GAGVSQSPRYKVAKRGQDVALRCDPISGHVSLFWYQQALGQGPEFLTYFQNEAQLDKSGLPSDRFFAERPEGSVSTLKIQRTQQEDSAVYLCASSRGQGAANEKLFFGSGTQLSVL.

The chain joins TRBV18 to TRBJ1-1; D remains ambiguous. Germline CDR1 KGHSH, CDR2 LQKENI. The CDR3 runs to 13 residues. Deletions cut 6 bases from V and 2 bases from J, with 10 bases between. The DNA of the CDR3 is TGTGCCAGCTCGCTAACAGTTAACACTGAAGCTTTCTTT. This gives the protein CASSLTVNTEAFF.

This clone was found once. V is TRBV11-2 and J is TRBJ1-2; D gene unclear. The length of the CDR3 is 16 residues. Trimming pared 2 bases from V and 0 bases from J, leaving 13 bases between. Germline V gene sequence: CDR1 SGHAT, CDR2 FQNNGV. CDR3 loop: CASSLNARQANYGYTF. In DNA form, the CDR3 reads TGTGCCAGCAGCTTAAACGCCCGCCAAGCTAACTATGGCTACACCTTC.

The CDR3 region is CASSQSLAFSYEQYF. Written as DNA, the CDR3 is TGTGCCAGCAGCCAATCTCTGGCTTTCTCCTACGAGCAGTACTTC. The V gene is TRBV11-2, the J gene TRBJ2-7; D remains ambiguous. Germline CDR1 SGHAT, CDR2 FQNNGV. The CDR3 spans 15 residues. V was shortened by 5 bases and J by 0 bases, with 14 bases between the two germline ends.

The CDR3 DNA is TGTGCCAGCAGTCTTGGGGTCGCCGGGGAGCTGTTTTTT. Translating it yields CASSLGVAGELFF. The chain employs TRBV6-4 and TRBJ2-2; D not resolved. The CDR3 contains 13 residues. Trimming took off 5 bases at V and 6 bases at J, with 10 bases between the two ends. CDR1 is MRHNA, CDR2 SNTAGT, per germline.

This clone has only one observation. The chain links TRBV11-2 to TRBJ1-2; D ambiguous. V was pared by 5 bases and J by 5 bases, with 21 bases between. Germline CDR1 SGHAT, CDR2 FQNNGV. CDR3 size: 16 residues. The CDR3 DNA follows: TGTGCCAGCAGCCCACACGTTCAGTTGTCAGGATATGGCTACACCTTC. Translating gives CASSPHVQLSGYGYTF.

The V call is TRBV27, the J call TRBJ2-2; a weak D match, TRBD2 (5 bases). CDR3 length: 14 residues. Germline loops: CDR1 MNHEY, CDR2 SMNVEV (reference sequence). V lost 7 bases, J lost 3 bases, and 12 bases lay in between. The CDR3 loop reads CASNNEGYTGELFF. In DNA form, the CDR3 reads TGTGCCAGCAATAACGAGGGATACACCGGGGAGCTGTTTTTT.

The chain combines TRBV4-1 with TRBJ1-2; D gene ambiguous. The CDR3 totals 14 residues. Deletions cut 0 bases from V and 0 bases from J, with 5 bases between. Germline loops: CDR1 MGHRA, CDR2 YSYEKL. The chain's CDR3 is CASSQEISNYGYTF. CDR3 sequence (DNA): TGCGCCAGCAGCCAAGAAATCTCTAACTATGGCTACACCTTC.

This sequence joins TRBV18 and TRBJ2-2; D uncertain. Trimming shortened V by 5 bases and J by 9 bases, and 4 bases separated the two germline ends. From germline, CDR1 is KGHSH and CDR2 LQKENI. This CDR3 is built from 10 residues. The CDR3 region has the DNA TGTGCCAGCTCAGACCGGGAGCTGTTTTTT. This translates into CASSDRELFF. The whole variable domain, remainder taken from reference TRBV18 and TRBJ2-2, is NAGVMQNPRHLVRRRGQEARLRCSPMKGHSHVYWYRQLPEEGLKFMVYLQKENIIDESGMPKERFSAEFPKEGPSILRIQQVVRGDSAAYFCASSDRELFFGEGSRLTVL.

The V and J genes are TRBV18 and TRBJ1-1; no clear D. With 3 bases removed from V and 3 bases from J, the gap between germline ends came to 17 bases. This CDR3 is 16 amino acids long. From germline, CDR1 is KGHSH and CDR2 LQKENI. Here the CDR3 reads CASSPTSRGGYTEAFF. The CDR3 nucleotides are TGTGCCAGCTCACCTACTAGCCGGGGAGGGTACACTGAAGCTTTCTTT.

J is TRBJ2-3 and V is TRBV18, with D perhaps assigned TRBD1 or TRBD2 (6 bases each). The germline V gene has CDR1 KGHSH and CDR2 LQKENI. This CDR3 is 14 amino acids long. V shed 4 bases and J shed 5 bases, with 13 bases lying between them. The CDR3 spells CASSHSGEEDTQYF. Written as DNA, the CDR3 is TGTGCCAGCTCACATTCAGGGGAGGAAGATACGCAGTATTTT.

The chain's CDR3 is CSVEDLSADIQYF. CDR3 bases: TGCAGCGTTGAAGATTTGTCGGCGGACATTCAGTACTTC. The chain links TRBV29-1 to TRBJ2-4, with D unclear. The CDR3 loop spans 13 amino acids. Looked up from germline, CDR1 is SQVTM and CDR2 is ANQGSEA. Trimming took 0 bases from V and 8 from J, leaving 11 bases between them.

The rearrangement uses TRBV18 and TRBJ2-3, with D tentatively TRBD2 (5 bases). Trimming took off 4 bases at V and 4 bases at J, with 18 bases between the two ends. The CDR3 is made up of 16 amino acids. Germline V gives CDR1 KGHSH, CDR2 LQKENI. CDR3 sequence: CASSLSKRLGADTQYF. DNA of the CDR3: TGTGCCAGCTCACTGTCTAAACGTTTGGGAGCAGATACGCAGTATTTT.

The V and J genes are TRBV4-3 and TRBJ1-2, with D tentatively TRBD1 (5 bases). The germline V gene encodes CDR1 LGHNA and CDR2 YSLEER. V was trimmed by 0 bases and J by 4 bases, leaving 12 bases between them. The CDR3 sequence is 15 residues long. The chain's CDR3 is CASSQDAQGGYGYTF. Here the CDR3 DNA reads TGCGCCAGCAGCCAAGATGCCCAGGGAGGCTATGGCTACACCTTC.

This rearrangement joins TRBV5-1 to TRBJ2-3, with D uncertain. This CDR3 is 14 amino acids long. CDR1 is SGHRS and CDR2 is YFSETQ in the germline V gene. With 4 bases removed from V and 0 bases from J, the gap between germline ends came to 9 bases. The CDR3, as DNA: TGCGCCAGCAGCAACTGGATTAGCACAGATACGCAGTATTTT. Translating it yields CASSNWISTDTQYF.

The chain employs TRBV3-1 (or the pseudogene TRBV3-2) and TRBJ2-1, with D unresolved. Between the trimmed V and J ends, which lost 2 bases and 10 bases, there was a span of 12 bases. From germline, CDR1 is LGHDT and CDR2 YNNKEL (reference sequence). This CDR3 is built from 13 residues. CDR3 in amino acids: CASSQNRVSEQFF. The CDR3 bases are TGTGCCAGCAGCCAAAACCGGGTAAGCGAGCAGTTCTTC.

The CDR3 reads CASSVQGLGTGELFF. CDR3 DNA sequence: TGTGCCAGCAGCGTTCAGGGGTTGGGCACCGGGGAGCTGTTTTTT. V is TRBV9 and J is TRBJ2-2; a possible D gene is TRBD1 (6 bases). V lost 2 bases to trimming and J lost 4 bases, with 12 bases between them. The CDR3 has 15 amino acids. Germline values: CDR1 SGDLS, CDR2 YYNGEE.

The CDR3 bases are TGTGCCAGCAGTGCTGGACAGAGGAACACTGAAGCTTTCTTT. Protein sequence: CASSAGQRNTEAFF. This chain joins TRBV2 and TRBJ1-1; a possible D gene is TRBD1 (6 bases). The germline gives CDR1 SNHLY, CDR2 FYNNEI. V lost 4 bases, J lost 1 base, and 10 bases lay in between. The CDR3 extends over 14 amino acids.

The chain employs TRBV2 and TRBJ2-3; 10 bases align to TRBD2. The germline gives CDR1 SNHLY, CDR2 FYNNEI. V shed 8 bases and J 3 bases; nucleotides not matched to a gene: 5. This CDR3 is built from 14 residues. CDR3 sequence: CASRLAGGTDTQYF. In nucleotides, the CDR3 is TGTGCCAGCCGCTTAGCGGGGGGAACAGATACGCAGTATTTT. Based on the CDR3 plus reference TRBV2 and TRBJ2-3, the full variable domain is EPEVTQTPSHQVTQMGQEVILRCVPISNHLYFYWYRQILGQKVEFLVSFYNNEISEKSEIFDDQFSVERPDGSNFTLKIRSTKLEDSAMYFCASRLAGGTDTQYFGPGTRLTVL.

The chain carries TRBV5-1 and TRBJ1-5; no clear D. The CDR3 runs to 13 residues. CDR1 SGHRS and CDR2 YFSETQ come from the germline V gene. V lost 0 bases and J lost 3, with 4 bases in between. CDR3 sequence (DNA): TGCGCCAGCAGCTTGGGTGCCAATCAGCCCCAGCATTTT. Its protein is CASSLGANQPQHF. The variable domain in full, completed from reference TRBV5-1 and TRBJ1-5, reads KAGVTQTPRYLIKTRGQQVTLSCSPISGHRSVSWYQQTPGQGLQFLFEYFSETQRNKGNFPGRFSGRQFSNSRSEMNVSTLELGDSALYLCASSLGANQPQHFGDGTRLSIL.

The J gene is TRBJ1-6, the V gene TRBV2; no definite D call. V lost 8 bases, J lost 9 bases, and 23 bases lay in between. CDR1 and CDR2 (germline): SNHLY, FYNNEI. The CDR3 length is 16 residues. The CDR3 region is CASSLGSADQGSPLHF. For the CDR3, the DNA is TGTGCCAGCTCTCTAGGATCCGCGGACCAAGGTTCACCCCTCCACTTT.

This rearrangement joins TRBV18 to TRBJ1-1, with 7 bases lining up with TRBD1. V lost 4 bases to trimming and J lost 0 bases; unmatched junction nucleotides: 20. Germline V gives CDR1 KGHSH, CDR2 LQKENI. The CDR3 length is 20 residues. For the CDR3, the DNA is TGTGCCAGCTCACGCACTCTCGTCAGAACAGGGGACGGGGTGAACACTGAAGCTTTCTTT. The encoded protein is CASSRTLVRTGDGVNTEAFF.